One and the same sample provided the 18 T cell receptor beta chains below, sequenced in a study of T cell repertoires in cytomegalovirus infection (dated by TCRdb to the late 2010s). The sequencer was an Illumina HiSeq 1500. The public reads were reprocessed in TCRdb via fastp at Q25 and MiXCR, keeping in-frame beta chains. Rows merge per CDR3 protein into single entries with the most common DNA and genes. For this sample there are 100,000 to 150,000 distinct CDR3 sequences; approximately 8.8% appear just once. The top ten clonotypes cover about 9.4% of the sample. Sequenced sample: PBMCs. These receptors were taken from a human donor in good health (CMV status not recorded). Some clones in this sample may be carry-over from other donors' samples.

The V gene is TRBV7-4, the J gene TRBJ1-2, with D tentatively TRBD1 (5 bases). This CDR3 has 13 residues. The germline V gene has CDR1 SGHVT and CDR2 SQSDAQ. V was pared by 5 bases and J by 2 bases, with 9 bases between. The CDR3 region is CASSTGVNYGYTF. The CDR3 DNA sequence: TGTGCCAGCAGCACAGGCGTAAACTATGGCTACACCTTC.

This clonotype was counted many times. V is TRBV7-2 and J is TRBJ2-3, with D perhaps TRBD1 (6 bases). V dropped 3 bases and J dropped 0 bases, with 10 bases sitting between them. The CDR3 has 15 residues. Germline assignment: CDR1 SGHTA and CDR2 FQGNSA. Here the CDR3 reads CASSLTGHSTDTQYF. The DNA of the CDR3 is TGTGCCAGCAGCTTGACGGGACACAGCACAGATACGCAGTATTTT.

Many counts were recorded for this clonotype. V usage is TRBV7-3 and J usage is TRBJ2-5, with D perhaps assigned TRBD1 or TRBD2 (6 bases each). CDR3 length: 14 residues. The germline CDR1 and CDR2 sequences are SGHTA and FQGTGA. V shed 0 bases and J shed 3 bases, with 8 bases lying between them. The CDR3 here is CASSLTGGEETQYF. The DNA of the CDR3 is TGTGCCAGCAGCTTAACGGGGGGCGAAGAGACCCAGTACTTC.

This chain connects TRBV5-6 to TRBJ2-5; 7 positions match TRBD2. CDR1 and CDR2 from the germline V gene are SGHDT and YYEEEE. V shed 6 bases, J shed 2 bases, and the junction held 7 bases outside the gene matches. CDR3 length: 14 residues. For the CDR3, the DNA is TGTGCCAGCAACGAGCCGGGACTACAAGAGACCCAGTACTTC. This encodes CASNEPGLQETQYF.

This chain links TRBV5-1 with TRBJ1-2; 12 bases match TRBD1. Germline assignment: CDR1 SGHRS and CDR2 YFSETQ. V shed 5 bases and J 8 bases; nucleotides not matched to a gene: 10. This CDR3 spans 15 amino acids. DNA for the CDR3: TGCGCCAGCAGTCCAACCGGGGACAGGGGGCGAGGCTACACCTTC. Translation: CASSPTGDRGRGYTF.

This clonotype has at least ten counts. The gene calls are TRBV11-2 and TRBJ2-5; weak D call: TRBD1 (6 bases). The germline V gene has CDR1 SGHAT and CDR2 FQNNGV. The CDR3 runs to 16 residues. V shed 4 bases and J shed 5 bases, with 20 bases lying between them. In DNA, the CDR3 is TGTGCCAGCAGCTCCGTCGGGGACAATAGAAGGGAGACCCAGTACTTC. Residues: CASSSVGDNRRETQYF.

This clonotype has a count of ten or more. V gene TRBV7-2 combines with J gene TRBJ2-7; 9 bases map to TRBD1. J was trimmed by 3 bases and V by 5 bases; bases with no gene match: 8. Germline V gene sequence: CDR1 SGHTA, CDR2 FQGNSA. The CDR3 extends over 15 amino acids. In DNA form, the CDR3 reads TGTGCCAGCAGCCCCACAGGGGGCGCATTCTACGAGCAGTACTTC. This encodes CASSPTGGAFYEQYF. Filled out from reference TRBV7-2 and TRBJ2-7, the complete variable domain reads GAGVSQSPSNKVTEKGKDVELRCDPISGHTALYWYRQSLGQGLEFLIYFQGNSAPDKSGLPSDRFSAERTGGSVSTLTIQRTQQEDSAVYLCASSPTGGAFYEQYFGPGTRLTVT.

In this sample, this clonotype turned up many times. The chain combines TRBV4-1 with TRBJ2-7; tentative D call: TRBD2 (6 bases). V was trimmed by 1 base and J by 7 bases, leaving 17 bases between them. Per germline, CDR1 MGHRA and CDR2 YSYEKL. The CDR3 length is 15 residues. In DNA form, the CDR3 reads TGCGCCAGCAGCCAAGTCTTCGACTCTGCGGGGGAGCAGTACTTC. Translated, it gives CASSQVFDSAGEQYF.

This clonotype was found many times. The V gene is TRBV28, the J gene TRBJ1-2, with a tentative D call TRBD1 (5 bases). The CDR3 totals 13 residues. Looked up from germline, CDR1 is MDHEN and CDR2 is SYDVKM. The V end lost 8 bases, the J end lost 4 bases, and 14 bases lay between the germline ends. CDR3: CASGTLPSYGYTF. CDR3 DNA sequence: TGTGCCAGCGGGACCCTTCCCTCCTATGGCTACACCTTC.

This clonotype was counted between two and nine times. The CDR3: CASTPGRGFTGELFF. CDR3 nucleotide sequence: TGTGCCAGCACCCCCGGGCGGGGATTCACCGGGGAGCTGTTTTTT. The rearrangement uses TRBV12-3 or TRBV12-4 and TRBJ2-2; D may be TRBD2 (6 bases). The CDR3 contains 15 residues. Trimming left V 7 bases short and J 4 bases short, with 16 bases between.

This clonotype was seen repeatedly, ten times or more. The chain links TRBV10-3 to TRBJ2-2; D call uncertain. CDR1 is ENHRY, CDR2 SYGVKD, per germline. CDR3 size: 15 residues. V was pared by 3 bases and J by 4 bases, with 12 bases between. CDR3 bases: TGTGCCATCAGTGACGAAACAAGATCCACCGGGGAGCTGTTTTTT. It yields the protein CAISDETRSTGELFF.

This clonotype was seen repeatedly, ten times or more. The chain has TRBV7-8 and TRBJ2-2; D gene unclear. The CDR3 consists of 15 residues. Germline-derived CDR1 and CDR2 are SGHVS and FQNEAQ. V was trimmed by 2 bases and J by 0 bases, leaving 7 bases between them. In DNA form, the CDR3 reads TGTGCCAGCAGCTTAACCAGCTCGAACACCGGGGAGCTGTTTTTT. Its translation is CASSLTSSNTGELFF.

This clonotype has a handful of counts. The V gene is TRBV5-1, the J gene TRBJ2-7, with D maybe TRBD1 (6 bases). Germline V CDR1 and CDR2: SGHRS, YFSETQ. The CDR3 totals 13 residues. Trimming shortened V by 4 bases and J by 0 bases, and 8 bases separated the two germline ends. CDR3 residues: CASSPDSSYEQYF. CDR3 DNA: TGCGCCAGCAGCCCGGACAGCTCCTACGAGCAGTACTTC.

This clonotype was detected many times. The rearrangement uses TRBV6-1 and TRBJ1-3; 10 bases match TRBD1. Germline values: CDR1 MNHNS, CDR2 SASEGT. Trimming at V came to 8 bases and at J to 3 bases, leaving 4 bases not matched to a gene. CDR3 length: 14 residues. CDR3 in amino acids: CASWGQGYGNTIYF. The CDR3 region has the DNA TGTGCCAGCTGGGGACAGGGGTATGGAAACACCATATATTTT.

This clonotype was recorded a few times. This chain joins TRBV19 and TRBJ1-5; D might be TRBD1 (6 bases). The CDR3 is made up of 20 amino acids. V lost 5 bases, J lost 2 bases, and 28 bases lay in between. CDR1 is LNHDA and CDR2 is SQIVND in the germline V gene (reference sequence). CDR3 amino acids: CASSPWGGRGAAGGNQPQHF. CDR3 in DNA: TGTGCCAGTAGTCCCTGGGGAGGCAGGGGCGCCGCCGGAGGCAATCAGCCCCAGCATTTT.

This clonotype was seen repeatedly, ten times or more. The CDR3 nucleotides read TGTGCCAGCAGTTTATCTGGGGGTGAGCAGTACTTC. Translation gives CASSLSGGEQYF. The chain uses TRBV28 and TRBJ2-7, with D tentatively TRBD1 or TRBD2 (5 bases each). The V gene lost 1 base and the J gene lost 7 bases, with 8 bases spanning the gap. CDR1 MDHEN and CDR2 SYDVKM come from the germline V gene. The CDR3 spans 12 residues.

This clonotype was seen many times. This chain joins TRBV4-1 and TRBJ2-6, with no clear D. The CDR3 is 16 amino acids. Per germline, CDR1 MGHRA and CDR2 YSYEKL. Trimming shortened V by 0 bases and J by 2 bases, and 8 bases separated the two germline ends. The CDR3 region is CASSQDLSTGANVLTF. The CDR3 bases are TGCGCCAGCAGCCAAGATCTCAGCACTGGGGCCAACGTCCTGACTTTC.

This clonotype was seen ten or more times. The chain couples TRBV28 to TRBJ2-1, with D uncertain. The CDR3 has 15 amino acids. Germline V CDR1 and CDR2: MDHEN, SYDVKM. Trimming stripped 6 bases from V and 0 bases from J, with 12 bases between. The CDR3 loop reads CASRSDRSSYNEQFF. The CDR3 DNA follows: TGTGCCAGCAGATCCGACCGGAGCTCCTACAATGAGCAGTTCTTC.